The clone carrying this TCR beta chain showed up many times. Its antigen is currently unknown. The read stops 3 residues short of the end of the CDR3; the missing end is completed from the germline J gene. The data are from a study of T cell clonality in common variable immunodeficiency. Points from the study as a whole: Compared with healthy controls, CVID subjects showed increased TCRbeta clonality, mostly in about a third. Shared TCRbeta clones were fewer between CVID subjects than controls.

V shed 0 bases and J 5 bases; nucleotides not matched to a gene: 6. This CDR3 is 14 amino acids long. Germline V gene sequence: CDR1 DFQATT, CDR2 SNEGSKA (reference sequence). Assay used: immunoSEQ multiplex PCR; TCRdb lists only in-frame clones, some missing. This set yields roughly 40,000 clones and no singletons; the top ten hold approximately 3%. This receptor was identified in a person aged 18-70 years in good health. The chain carries TRBV20-1 and TRBJ1-1; 7 bases align to TRBD1. The sequenced sample was peripheral blood mononuclear cells. CDR3 DNA, as far as it was read: TGCAGTGCTAGAGATCGGCAGGGGGGTACTGAA. This translates into CSARDRQGGTE. The CDR3 reads in full as CSARDRQGGTEAFF.